The next 8 T cell receptor beta chains were all read from a single sample in a study of blood T cell repertoires in COVID-19. Clones were read by immunoSEQ multiplex PCR, and TCRdb kept only the in-frame ones, dropping some. The sample has 450,000 or so clones; 70% to 90% are singletons. The sequencing input was peripheral blood. Receptors originate from a woman in her 40s with COVID-19, enrolled during active disease.

This rearrangement joins TRBV11-2 to TRBJ1-1, with D unclear. Germline lookup yields CDR1 SGHAT and CDR2 FQNNGV. Deletions cut 5 bases from V and 7 bases from J, with 14 bases between. This CDR3 comprises 13 residues. CDR3 nucleotide sequence: TGTGCCAGCAGCCCCATACGTAACGGTGAAGCTTTCTTT. Encoded protein: CASSPIRNGEAFF.

This clone has just a few counts. V and J are TRBV5-6 and TRBJ2-2; TRBD2 is a possible D gene (6 bases). In germline, CDR1 is SGHDT, CDR2 YYEEEE. This CDR3 comprises 16 residues. V lost 2 bases, J lost 2 bases, and 13 bases lay in between. CDR3 bases: TGTGCCAGCAGCTTCGGGGGACTGATCAACACCGGGGAGCTGTTTTTT. Its protein is CASSFGGLINTGELFF.

CDR3 in amino acids: CASSARWASNTGELFF. The CDR3 DNA is TGTGCCAGCAGCGCCCGATGGGCCTCGAACACCGGGGAGCTGTTTTTT. The gene calls are TRBV9 and TRBJ2-2; D is unclear. CDR3 length: 16 amino acids. Germline V gene data show CDR1 as SGDLS and CDR2 as YYNGEE. Trimming stripped 3 bases from V and 0 bases from J, with 12 bases between.

This rearrangement joins TRBV5-1 to TRBJ2-3; TRBD2 agrees at 10 bases. Trimming took 4 bases from V and 5 from J; bases not matched to a gene: 13. The CDR3 totals 17 residues. The V gene's germline CDR1 is SGHRS and CDR2 YFSETQ. CDR3 residues: CASSATGTSVGGDTQYF. The CDR3 DNA reads TGCGCCAGCAGCGCAACCGGGACTAGCGTGGGTGGAGATACGCAGTATTTT.

V gene TRBV5-5 combines with J gene TRBJ2-1, with 12 bases identical to TRBD2. CDR3 length: 17 residues. J gave up 2 bases and V 4 bases, and 7 bases lay outside the gene matches. Germline CDR1 and CDR2: SGHKS and YYEKEE (reference sequence). CDR3 coding DNA: TGTGCCAGCAGCCTGATCGGACTAGCGGGGACCTACAATGAGCAGTTCTTC. It specifies CASSLIGLAGTYNEQFF.

CDR3 protein: CAWSEQGFVGNQPQHF. The CDR3 coding sequence is TGTGCCTGGAGTGAACAGGGCTTCGTTGGCAATCAGCCCCAGCATTTT. The chain combines TRBV30 with TRBJ1-5; a possible D gene is TRBD1 (6 bases). V gave up 1 base and J gave up 2 bases, with 15 bases separating them. The CDR3 length is 16 residues. CDR1 and CDR2 from the germline V gene are GTSNPN and SVGIG (reference sequence). Together with reference TRBV30 and TRBJ1-5, the CDR3 gives the full variable domain: SQTIHQWPATLVQPVGSPLSLECTVEGTSNPNLYWYRQAAGRGLQLLFYSVGIGQISSEVPQNLSASRPQDRQFILSSKKLLLSDSGFYLCAWSEQGFVGNQPQHFGDGTRLSIL.

This chain uses TRBV5-5 with TRBJ2-7, with D maybe TRBD2 (7 bases). The germline CDR1 and CDR2 sequences are SGHKS and YYEKEE (reference sequence). The V end lost 0 bases, the J end lost 3 bases, and 13 bases lay between the germline ends. The CDR3 is 15 amino acids. CDR3 residues: CASSLEGGRIYEQYF. DNA of the CDR3: TGTGCCAGCAGCTTGGAGGGGGGGAGGATCTACGAGCAGTACTTC. Based on the CDR3 plus reference TRBV5-5 and TRBJ2-7, the full variable domain is DAGVTQSPTHLIKTRGQQVTLRCSPISGHKSVSWYQQVLGQGPQFIFQYYEKEERGRGNFPDRFSARQFPNYSSELNVNALLLGDSALYLCASSLEGGRIYEQYFGPGTRLTVT.

V is TRBV28 and J is TRBJ1-5; no definite D call. The CDR3 has 15 residues. V dropped 6 bases and J dropped 2 bases, with 14 bases sitting between them. Germline lookup yields CDR1 MDHEN and CDR2 SYDVKM. The CDR3 region is CASRKGREGNQPQHF. The CDR3 nucleotides read TGTGCCAGCAGAAAAGGGAGGGAAGGCAATCAGCCCCAGCATTTT.